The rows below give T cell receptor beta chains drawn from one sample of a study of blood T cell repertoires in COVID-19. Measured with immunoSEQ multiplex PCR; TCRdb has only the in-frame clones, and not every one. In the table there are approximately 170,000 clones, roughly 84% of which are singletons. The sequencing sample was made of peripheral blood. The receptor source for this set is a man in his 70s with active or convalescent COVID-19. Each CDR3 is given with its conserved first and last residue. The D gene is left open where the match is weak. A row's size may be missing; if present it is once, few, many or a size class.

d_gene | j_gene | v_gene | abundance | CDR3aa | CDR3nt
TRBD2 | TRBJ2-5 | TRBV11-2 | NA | CASSRTSGEETQYF | TGTGCCAGCAGCCGGACTAGCGGGGAAGAGACCCAGTACTTC
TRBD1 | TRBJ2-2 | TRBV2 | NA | CASSEMTGSLLGELFF | TGTGCCAGCAGTGAAATGACAGGGTCCTTGTTGGGGGAGCTGTTTTTT
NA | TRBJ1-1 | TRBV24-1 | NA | CATREKDTKNTEAFF | TGTGCCACCAGAGAGAAGGACACGAAGAACACTGAAGCTTTCTTT
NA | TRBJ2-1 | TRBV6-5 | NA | CASSYRATYNEQFF | TGTGCCAGCAGTTATCGCGCCACCTACAATGAGCAGTTCTTC
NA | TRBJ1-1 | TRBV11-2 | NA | CASSLGADGREAFF | TGTGCCAGCAGCTTAGGGGCCGATGGGCGTGAAGCTTTCTTT
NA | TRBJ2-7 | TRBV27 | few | CASSSPGLATYEQYF | TGTGCCAGCAGTTCCCCCGGGCTAGCTACCTACGAGCAGTACTTC
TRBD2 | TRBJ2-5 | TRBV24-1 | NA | CATSDFPSGSGETQYF | TGTGCCACCAGTGATTTTCCTAGCGGGAGTGGTGAGACCCAGTACTTC
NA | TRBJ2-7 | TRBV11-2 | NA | CASSLKGEGRYEQYF | TGTGCCAGCAGCCTAAAGGGGGAAGGCCGCTACGAGCAGTACTTC
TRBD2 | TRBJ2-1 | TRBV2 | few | CASTLAGGGNEQFF | TGTGCCAGCACCTTAGCGGGAGGAGGCAATGAGCAGTTCTTC
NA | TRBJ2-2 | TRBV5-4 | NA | CASRAQGSWGDTGELFF | TGTGCCAGCAGGGCTCAGGGGAGTTGGGGCGACACCGGGGAGCTGTTTTTT
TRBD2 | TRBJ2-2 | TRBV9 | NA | CASSLRLAGGFTGELFF | TGTGCCAGCAGCTTGCGACTAGCGGGAGGGTTCACCGGGGAGCTGTTTTTT
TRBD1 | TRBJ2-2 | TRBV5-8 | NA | CASSLSQGALGGELFF | TGTGCCAGCAGCTTGAGTCAGGGGGCCCTCGGCGGGGAGCTGTTTTTT
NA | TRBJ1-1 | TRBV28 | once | CASRRQMNTEAFF | TGTGCCAGCAGGAGACAGATGAACACTGAAGCTTTCTTT
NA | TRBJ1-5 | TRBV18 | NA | CASSPYENSNQPQHF | TGTGCCAGCTCACCCTATGAGAATAGCAATCAGCCCCAGCATTTT
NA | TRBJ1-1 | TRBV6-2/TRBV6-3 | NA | CASSYNRMNTEAFF | TGTGCCAGCAGTTACAACAGAATGAACACTGAAGCTTTCTTT
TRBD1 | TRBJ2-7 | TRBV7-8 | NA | CASSLTGFGEQYF | TGTGCCAGCAGCTTGACAGGGTTCGGCGAGCAGTACTTC